The rows below give T cell receptor beta chains drawn from one sample of a study of molecular identifiers for immune sequencing clone quantification. Each CDR3 protein is one row after TCRdb ran MiXCR on the PCR reads. The sample lists approximately 590,000 distinct CDR3 sequences; about 25% were seen once. Sequencing input: naive CD8+ T cells from blood, with Jurkat cell RNA spiked in. The receptors shown here come from a human donor in good health. Some libraries in this study had Jurkat cell RNA spiked in. Both conserved end residues are part of each CDR3. A D gene is named only where the DNA matches it firmly. The size entry is marked missing in some rows and otherwise reads once, few, many or a size class.

D gene	CDR3 length	V gene	J gene	clone size	CDR3 protein	CDR3 DNA
TRBD1	16	TRBV7-9	TRBJ2-7	many	CASSPGTGGWRYEQYF	TGTGCCAGCAGCCCAGGGACAGGGGGTTGGCGGTACGAGCAGTACTTC
-	13	TRBV19	TRBJ1-1	many	CASSIATNTEAFF	TGTGCCAGTAGTATAGCGACGAACACTGAAGCTTTCTTT
-	14	TRBV4-1	TRBJ1-2	many	CASSQGRQAIGYTF	TGCGCCAGCAGCCAGGGCCGACAGGCTATTGGCTACACCTTC
TRBD1	14	TRBV20-1	TRBJ2-3	many	CSAGGQGVLDTQYF	TGCAGTGCTGGAGGACAGGGGGTGTTGGATACGCAGTATTTT
-	15	TRBV5-6	TRBJ2-6	many	CASSFMGAGANVLTF	TGTGCCAGCAGCTTCATGGGGGCTGGGGCCAACGTCCTGACTTTC
TRBD2	16	TRBV5-5	TRBJ2-3	-	CAGSSHLGRTTGTRYF	TGTGCCGGCAGCTCCCACCTCGGGAGGACAACGGGTACGCGGTATTTT
-	14	TRBV19	TRBJ2-7	many	CASSIARSSYEQYF	TGTGCCAGTAGTATAGCCAGGAGCTCCTACGAGCAGTACTTC
TRBD2	14	TRBV30	TRBJ2-3	-	CARGAGGFTDTQYF	TGTGCCCGTGGCGCGGGGGGGTTCACAGATACGCAGTATTTT
TRBD1	18	TRBV19	TRBJ2-6	many	CASSLPGQGTSGANVLTF	TGTGCCAGTAGTTTACCGGGACAGGGGACCTCTGGGGCCAACGTCCTGACTTTC
TRBD2	16	TRBV24-1	TRBJ2-3	many	CATPKRRGVGTDTQYF	TGTGCCACCCCTAAGCGGCGGGGGGTCGGCACAGATACGCAGTATTTT
-	17	TRBV4-3	TRBJ2-3	-	CASSQDITSLDTDTQYF	TGCGCCAGCAGCCAAGATATTACCTCCCTCGATACAGATACGCAGTATTTT
TRBD2	18	TRBV13	TRBJ2-4	-	CASSLGVGREVAKNIQYF	TGTGCCAGCAGCTTAGGGGTGGGGCGGGAGGTAGCCAAAAACATTCAGTACTTC
-	17	TRBV5-1	TRBJ2-7	-	CASSPGPVGTRPYEQYF	TGCGCCAGCAGCCCCGGGCCCGTCGGGACGCGCCCCTACGAGCAGTACTTC
-	14	TRBV5-6	TRBJ1-3	few	CASNPGNSGNTIYF	TGTGCCAGCAACCCGGGGAACTCTGGAAACACCATATATTTT
-	14	TRBV4-3	TRBJ1-1	many	CASSQDEGRTEAFF	TGCGCCAGCAGCCAAGATGAGGGGAGAACTGAAGCTTTCTTT
-	15	TRBV19	TRBJ1-1	few	CASSISAGTNTEAFF	TGTGCCAGTAGTATATCGGCAGGCACGAACACTGAAGCTTTCTTT
-	15	TRBV27	TRBJ2-7	few	CASSLAPDGSYEQYF	TGTGCCAGCAGTTTAGCCCCGGACGGATCCTACGAGCAGTACTTC
-	16	TRBV6-1	TRBJ1-1	few	CASSARGRRADTEAFF	TGTGCCAGCAGTGCCCGGGGCCGGAGGGCGGACACTGAAGCTTTCTTT
-	14	TRBV19	TRBJ2-6	-	CASSIRGGANVLTF	TGTGCCAGTAGTATAAGGGGTGGGGCCAACGTCCTGACTTTC
-	15	TRBV2	TRBJ2-3	few	CASSDRSPFTDTQYF	TGTGCCAGCAGTGATCGGAGCCCCTTCACAGATACGCAGTATTTT
-	14	TRBV4-1	TRBJ1-2	few	CASSPSRDYYGYTF	TGCGCCAGCAGCCCGTCCCGGGACTACTATGGCTACACCTTC
-	12	TRBV19	TRBJ2-1	few	CASSIVNNEQFF	TGTGCCAGTAGTATTGTAAATAATGAGCAGTTCTTC
-	17	TRBV7-6	TRBJ1-4	-	CASSLGILGQSNEKLFF	TGTGCCAGCAGCTTAGGTATTTTGGGACAATCTAATGAAAAACTGTTTTTT
TRBD2	18	TRBV5-6	TRBJ2-1	-	CASTDTSGSSESYNEQFF	TGTGCCAGCACCGATACTAGCGGGAGTAGTGAGTCCTACAATGAGCAGTTCTTC
-	14	TRBV14	TRBJ1-5	-	CASSQVGLNQPQHF	TGTGCCAGCAGCCAGGTGGGGCTCAATCAGCCCCAGCATTTT
TRBD2	14	TRBV5-4	TRBJ2-5	few	CASSLGRGGETQYF	TGTGCCAGCAGCTTGGGCCGGGGGGGAGAGACCCAGTACTTC
-	16	TRBV6-6	TRBJ2-3	many	CASSSPSRGAPDTQYF	TGTGCCAGCAGTTCCCCTTCCCGAGGGGCCCCAGATACGCAGTATTTT
-	13	TRBV27	TRBJ2-3	few	CASSSHSTDTQYF	TGTGCCAGCAGTTCCCACAGCACAGATACGCAGTATTTT
-	11	TRBV19	TRBJ2-5	-	CASTDQETQYF	TGTGCCAGTACGGACCAAGAGACCCAGTACTTC
TRBD2	16	TRBV29-1	TRBJ2-7	many	CSVAQGPGLAGYEQYF	TGCAGCGTTGCTCAAGGACCGGGACTAGCGGGGTACGAGCAGTACTTC
-	15	TRBV4-1	TRBJ1-1	many	CASSRSFNGASEAFF	TGCGCCAGCAGCCGGTCGTTTAACGGTGCAAGTGAAGCTTTCTTT
TRBD2	17	TRBV6-2/TRBV6-3	TRBJ2-2	-	CASSYPGLAEGTRELFF	TGTGCCAGCAGTTACCCGGGACTAGCGGAGGGAACCAGGGAGCTGTTTTTT
TRBD2	23	TRBV2	TRBJ2-7	few	CASSPGITDQAQELAGVSYEQYF	TGTGCCAGCAGCCCAGGTATCACAGACCAAGCTCAAGAGCTAGCGGGAGTTTCCTACGAGCAGTACTTC
-	12	TRBV11-2	TRBJ1-1	few	CASSRADAEAFF	TGTGCCAGCAGCAGGGCCGACGCTGAAGCTTTCTTT
-	16	TRBV7-9	TRBJ1-5	many	CASSSSEGYSNQPQHF	TGTGCCAGCAGCTCGTCCGAAGGGTATAGCAATCAGCCCCAGCATTTT
-	14	TRBV20-1	TRBJ2-6	many	CSATEPAGANVLTF	TGCAGTGCTACCGAGCCAGCCGGGGCCAACGTCCTGACTTTC
-	11	TRBV12-3/TRBV12-4	TRBJ2-3	many	CASSVADTQYF	TGTGCCAGCAGCGTCGCAGATACGCAGTATTTT
-	16	TRBV7-9	TRBJ1-3	many	CASSPRPISAGNTIYF	TGTGCCAGCAGCCCGAGACCGATCTCTGCCGGAAACACCATATATTTT
-	15	TRBV7-9	TRBJ2-3	many	CASSLAERSGDTQYF	TGTGCCAGCAGCTTAGCGGAGAGGTCGGGAGATACGCAGTATTTT
-	12	TRBV7-9	TRBJ1-1	many	CASSLDGSTAFF	TGTGCCAGCAGCTTAGACGGGTCTACGGCTTTCTTT
-	16	TRBV19	TRBJ1-5	-	CASSIVLQGSNQPQHF	TGTGCCAGTAGTATTGTGTTGCAGGGGAGCAATCAGCCCCAGCATTTT
-	17	TRBV19	TRBJ2-3	-	CASSLLTASVRADTQYF	TGTGCCAGTAGCCTCCTGACTGCTAGCGTGAGGGCAGATACGCAGTATTTT
-	12	TRBV12-3/TRBV12-4	TRBJ1-6	-	CASGRTALSLHF	TGTGCCAGCGGCCGGACCGCACTTTCCCTCCACTTT
-	16	TRBV27	TRBJ1-2	many	CASSLGRAINPDGYTF	TGTGCCAGCAGTTTAGGCAGGGCCATCAACCCCGATGGCTACACCTTC
-	11	TRBV28	TRBJ1-1	many	CASSLGAAAFF	TGTGCCAGCAGTTTAGGAGCGGCGGCTTTCTTT